The T cell receptor beta chain under discussion was sequenced for a study of molecular identifiers for immune sequencing clone quantification. Study context: The replicate experiment used RNA from roughly 20,000 or 100,000 naive CD8 cells. This RNA was split into five aliquots, and four of them were sequenced.

The use of previously described methods and listed TCR primers produced the bulk TCR libraries. TCRdb re-analysed the PCR reads in MiXCR, keeping a single row per CDR3 protein. The sample has more than 450,000 distinct CDR3 sequences; around 21% are singletons. Regarding this clonotype: Given a much more abundant clone one base away, this may be a read error.

The germline CDR1 and CDR2 sequences are SQVTM and ANQGSEA. V shed 2 bases and J shed 7 bases, with 14 bases lying between them. The CDR3 runs 13 residues. Sorted naive CD8 T cells, roughly 19,000 to 1,100,000, were sequenced from 10%, 30% or 50% RNA. The sequence was obtained from a human donor in good health. Some libraries in this study had Jurkat cell RNA spiked in. Sequences were obtained from naive CD8+ T cells from blood, with Jurkat cell RNA spiked in. Described subset: FACS-sorted CD8+CD4-CCR7+CD45RA+ naive T cells. The J gene is TRBJ1-2, the V gene TRBV29-1, with unresolved D. The CDR3 is CSVEQAFPCGYTF. The CDR3 region has the DNA TGCAGCGTTGAACAGGCTTTTCCCTGTGGCTACACCTTC.